This TCR beta chain was recovered during a study of T-cell memory formation after mild COVID-19. Trimming pared 6 bases from V and 8 bases from J, leaving 14 bases between. The CDR3 is made up of 13 amino acids. CDR1 is KGHSH, CDR2 LQKENI, per germline. The table lists this clonotype with many counts. TCR alpha and TCR beta cDNA libraries with sample barcodes and UMIs came from 5'RACE using constant-segment primers. TCRdb analysed the 5' RACE reads with MiXCR anew, one entry per CDR3 protein. Altogether some 150,000 distinct CDR3 sequences are present, 6% to 7% being singletons, with the ten largest covering approximately 2.2%.

The clonotype was recovered from an adult woman who had mild COVID-19 (a few samples of this study predate the infection). Cell type and time point are not known. Sequencing was done on a sample of PBMCs or a T cell subset sorted from them (not recorded which). This sequence joins TRBV18 and TRBJ2-1, with no clear D. Here the CDR3 reads CASSLRSADEQFF. CDR3 DNA sequence: TGTGCCAGCTCTCTCCGGTCGGCCGATGAGCAGTTCTTC.